This T cell receptor (beta chain) was captured by sequencing in a study of cytomegalovirus exposure and HLA in healthy donors. Repertoires were generated with immunoSEQ multiplex PCR, while TCRdb's copy carries only in-frame clones and drops some. Of approximately 150,000 clones listed, around 87% were seen once; the top ten hold approximately 8.7%. The donors belonged to the roughly 120-subject validation cohort, separate from the 666-subject first cohort. Deletions cut 0 bases from V and 8 bases from J, with 17 bases between. CDR1 and CDR2 from the germline V gene are SGHTA and FQGTGA. The CDR3 spans 16 residues.

Sequenced input: PBMCs. J is TRBJ2-1 and V is TRBV7-3, with a possible D match to TRBD2 (6 bases). This clonotype was sampled from a man aged 18 to 29 in good health and CMV-seropositive. As DNA, the CDR3 is TGTGCCAGCAGCTTAACGCGAACGGGAGCCCTCGATGAGCAGTTCTTC. Its translation: CASSLTRTGALDEQFF.